Described below is a single T cell receptor beta chain sequence and its context. This sample is part of a study of CD4 T cells in relation to SARS-CoV-2 and coronaviruses. CD4+ T cells from unexposed donors were obtained before the COVID-19 pandemic (2011-2018). Profiling relied on immunoSEQ multiplex PCR, and the TCRdb table lists in-frame clones only, not all of them. The table has tens of thousands of clones, 86% seen once. V lost 2 bases and J lost 0, with 4 bases in between. The germline V gene has CDR1 MDHEN and CDR2 SYDVKM. This CDR3 region has 13 residues. The TCR sequence derives from a human donor in good health. This rearrangement joins TRBV28 to TRBJ1-1, with D hard to call. What was sequenced was memory CD4+ T cells from PBMCs. CDR3 nucleotides: TGTGCCAGCAGTTTACGTGTGAACACTGAAGCTTTCTTT. Its translation: CASSLRVNTEAFF. The full variable domain, in which reference TRBV28 and TRBJ1-1 provide the parts outside the CDR3, is DVKVTQSSRYLVKRTGEKVFLECVQDMDHENMFWYRQDPGLGLRLIYFSYDVKMKEKGDIPEGYSVSREKKERFSLILESASTNQTSMYLCASSLRVNTEAFFGQGTRLTVV.